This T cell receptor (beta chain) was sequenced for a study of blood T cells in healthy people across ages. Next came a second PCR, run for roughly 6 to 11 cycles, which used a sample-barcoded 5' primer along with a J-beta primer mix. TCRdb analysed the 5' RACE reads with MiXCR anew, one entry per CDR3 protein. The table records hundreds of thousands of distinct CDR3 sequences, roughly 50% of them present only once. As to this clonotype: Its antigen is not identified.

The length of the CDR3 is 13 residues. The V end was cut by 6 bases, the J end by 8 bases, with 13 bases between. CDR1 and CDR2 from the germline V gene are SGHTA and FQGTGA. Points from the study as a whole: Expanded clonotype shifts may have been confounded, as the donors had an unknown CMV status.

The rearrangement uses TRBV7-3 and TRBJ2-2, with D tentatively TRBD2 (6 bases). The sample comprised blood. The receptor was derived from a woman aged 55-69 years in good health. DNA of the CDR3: TGTGCCAGCAGGCCCGGGAGTGCGGGGGAGCTGTTTTTT. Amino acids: CASRPGSAGELFF.